In this sample, the clone carrying this T cell receptor (beta chain) turned up a few times. Its antigen is currently unknown. The CDR3 is made up of 15 amino acids. Germline CDR1 and CDR2: SEHNR and FQNEAQ (reference sequence). Germline trimming cut 4 bases from V and 5 bases from J; bases unmatched to any gene: 9. Method: immunoSEQ multiplex PCR; TCRdb's copy keeps in-frame clones and lacks some. Here the sample spans tens of thousands of clones, around 47% being singletons. These data come from a study of radiation and T cells in renal cell carcinoma. Overall study results and limits: Compared with controls, irradiated tumors showed greater TCR clonality.

As to treatment: 15 Gy SBRT to primary tumor, nephrectomy 4 weeks later. This sequence originates from a woman aged 50 to 60 with renal cell carcinoma. Sequenced here: tumor tissue, sampled from a patient whose treatment included radiotherapy and nephrectomy. The chain uses TRBV7-9 and TRBJ2-5, with 8 positions matching TRBD2. CDR3 sequence reads: CASSYTNGGAETQYF. CDR3 nucleotide sequence: TGTGCCAGCAGCTATACTAACGGGGGGGCGGAGACCCAGTACTTC.